This T cell receptor beta chain originates from a study of cytomegalovirus exposure and HLA in healthy donors. Notes on this clone: Its antigen is unknown.

Primers: 60 Vbeta forward and 13 Jbeta reverse. The protocol was immunoSEQ multiplex PCR, while the TCRdb copy is restricted to in-frame clones and leaves out a portion. The sample records more than 80,000 clones, less than 80% being singletons. Notes on the study in general: Owing to their indistinguishability, certain V segments, notably TRBV6-2 and TRBV6-3, were excluded. An ancestry cluster, one associated with Asian ancestry, reportedly showed fewer N-insertions than the approximately 670-donor mean in a later analysis.

There are 16 residues in the CDR3. CDR1 and CDR2 from the germline V gene are MNHNS and SASEGT. V was cut by 0 bases and J by 2 bases, with 11 bases left in between. V is TRBV6-1 and J is TRBJ2-4; D is ambiguous. The sample was PBMCs. This clonotype was sampled from a man aged 60 to 69 in good health and CMV-seronegative. CDR3 residues: CASSEALGSPKNIQYF. CDR3 DNA sequence: TGTGCCAGCAGTGAAGCGCTCGGGTCCCCCAAAAACATTCAGTACTTC.